The entry that follows covers one TCR beta chain sequence. The sample belongs to a study of blood T cell repertoires in COVID-19. Produced via immunoSEQ multiplex PCR; TCRdb's table is partial and in-frame only. The sample holds some 310,000 clones, roughly 90% seen once. Those enrolled in Seattle joined during active infection and were followed longitudinally afterward. The clonotype originates from a woman aged 25 to 39 with COVID-19, enrolled during active disease. The sequenced material came from peripheral blood.

CDR3 in DNA: TGTGCCAGCAGCTTGGGACAGATGATATCTGGGGCCAACGTCCTGACTTTC. As protein: CASSLGQMISGANVLTF. V usage is TRBV11-2 and J usage is TRBJ2-6, with TRBD1 matching 7 bases. V dropped 3 bases and J dropped 1; count of bases not matched to a gene: 6. The germline gives CDR1 SGHAT, CDR2 FQNNGV. The CDR3 spans 17 residues.